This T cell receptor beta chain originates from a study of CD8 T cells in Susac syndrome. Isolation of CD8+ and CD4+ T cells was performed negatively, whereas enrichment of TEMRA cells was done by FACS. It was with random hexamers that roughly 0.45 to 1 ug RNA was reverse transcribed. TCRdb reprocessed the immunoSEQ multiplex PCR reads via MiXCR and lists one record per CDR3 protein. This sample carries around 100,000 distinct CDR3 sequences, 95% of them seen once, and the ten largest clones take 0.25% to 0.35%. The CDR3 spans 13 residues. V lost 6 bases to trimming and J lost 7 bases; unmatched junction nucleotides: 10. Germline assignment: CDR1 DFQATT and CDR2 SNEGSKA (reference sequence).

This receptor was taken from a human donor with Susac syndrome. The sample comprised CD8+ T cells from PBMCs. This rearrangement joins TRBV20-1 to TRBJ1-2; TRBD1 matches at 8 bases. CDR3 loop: CSAPTGDLPGYTF. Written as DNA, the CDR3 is TGCAGTGCCCCGACAGGGGACCTCCCTGGCTACACCTTC.